This TCR beta chain was captured by sequencing in a study of cytomegalovirus exposure and HLA in healthy donors (dated by TCRdb to the late 2010s). Study-wide context: According to an earlier analysis of a few hundred of the donors, roughly 180 million T cells yielded roughly 100 million unique TCR beta sequences and about 280 Gb of sequence data. Typing coverage varied by locus: about 629-640 donors for A, B, C, DRB1 and DQB1; 500 to 550 for DQA1; about 590 for DPA1; 450 to 480 for DPB1. Every discovery cohort repertoire had been produced on one sequencing platform. Rather than using new phenotypic data, the later analysis identified candidate immune exposures from TCR beta sequences and from how often those sequences occurred across donors. Donor age, sex, ethnicity and CMV serostatus were compiled alongside the repertoire data. The study combined high-throughput TCR immunosequencing, statistical association of individual TCRs with disease status, and machine learning to predict cytomegalovirus infection status. Among some 410 genotyped donors of the cohort, an average of approximately 240,000 unique TCR beta nucleotide sequences was sequenced per donor, of which about 18% were non-productive. Both class I and class II loci were covered by HLA typing, at four-digit resolution. Using immunosequencing, the study profiled T cell repertoires from approximately 700 subjects and related those repertoires to cytomegalovirus serostatus. The study aimed to test whether signatures of past pathogen exposure could be identified by cataloging public T cell receptors. To decide whether each TCR beta V gene segment behaved as functional or pseudogenic, an earlier analysis of 587 of the donors relied on high-throughput TCR beta sequencing. The genetic ancestry cluster associated with self-reported Caucasian donors included about 81% of the approximately 430 genotyped donors. A later genetic analysis used genome-wide SNP genotypes for about 65% of the roughly 670 donors, treating that subset as a discovery cohort. Several DR-DQ haplotypes were handled as single units for association and clustering because linkage in the cohort was strong. Besides the first cohort of hundreds of subjects, a separate validation cohort made up of over a hundred different subjects was used. A later analysis re-analyzed previously published TCR beta repertoires from 550 to 700 donors and added high-resolution HLA genotyping to study TCR occurrence patterns. An early release covering just under 650 HLA-typed donors comprised 250 to 350 gigabases of sequencing data and tens of millions of unique TCR sequences. General study outcomes and caveats: Specific HLA alleles were associated with 18,000 or so TCR beta sequences at a false discovery rate of 0.05 in a later analysis. The earlier analysis of nearly 600 of the donors excluded some 15 rarely observed V segments, including chromosome 9 orphons, because counts were too low. The study gave a list of 150 to 200 TCR beta chains associated with cytomegalovirus. Compared with equally common non-associated chains, HLA-associated TCR beta chains in a later analysis were more clonally expanded and had lower generation probabilities. A further reported finding was that TCR beta sequences accurately predicted the HLA-A and HLA-B alleles for most subjects in the first cohort. The 87-base-pair reads could not distinguish some IMGT-functional V segments, including TRBV6-2 and TRBV6-3, so those segments were excluded. Linkage disequilibrium might explain the correlated functional status among segregating V segments, but an unknown experimental factor could not be excluded. It was suggested by the authors that the approach could potentially be generalized to other disease states and immunological phenotypes. A group of highly shared sequence variants was considered likely to be a technical artifact of the sequencing pipeline. CMV serostatus was the only immune exposure information available for the cohort. Roughly uniform sequencing depth across donors was assumed in presence/absence analyses, although this assumption may not hold. In a later genetic analysis, a missense DCLRE1C variant was associated with V-gene and J-gene trimming of TCR beta chains, and the association was replicated in an independent cohort. A later analysis reported that several top co-occurrence clusters appeared linked to parvovirus B19, influenza, CMV and Epstein-Barr virus. This cohort had only TCR beta chains sequenced, and the lack of alpha or paired-chain data limited which features could be detected. When HLA alleles, especially DR and DQ, strongly co-occurred, attributing TCR associations to individual alleles was difficult. The classifier was reported to diagnose cytomegalovirus status with high specificity and sensitivity in both the original and validation cohorts. A later genetic analysis reported fewer N-insertions in productive TCRs among donors in an Asian-associated ancestry cluster than the roughly 700-donor mean. In an earlier analysis of approximately 600 of the donors, most TCR beta V segments were observed in productive rearrangements about 87% or about 30% of the time, broadly matching IMGT annotations. In vitro tests confirmed that a few of the cytomegalovirus-associated TCR beta chains recognize cytomegalovirus antigens. In a later analysis, TCR association rates were found to vary across HLA loci, with the most associated TCRs seen for DRB1 alleles and the fewest for HLA-C alleles. While some public TCRs were present in many individuals, most TCR sequences turned up only very rarely across donors. In a later analysis, most CMV-associated TCR beta chains were found to appear HLA-restricted, with HLA associations seemingly driven largely by CMV exposure. HLA typing was unavailable for some donors at each locus, so association tests used only the typed subset.

Counted from cysteine to phenylalanine, this CDR3 has 19 amino acids. Of all the DNA, just the CDR3 is kept, 57 bases in frame from base 1. According to the germline V gene (reference sequence), CDR1 reads GTSNPN and CDR2 reads SVGIG. Libraries were built with the immunoSEQ multiplex PCR assay. A mixture of 60 forward primers for TCR Vbeta segments and 13 reverse primers for TCR Jbeta segments was used in the multiplex PCR. Amplification of the CDR3 region of rearranged TCR beta genes was performed with a multiplex PCR assay on genomic DNA. The amplified TCR beta libraries were sequenced on the Illumina HiSeq System as 87-base-pair reads. As for the original processing: In a later analysis, tens of millions of unique TCR beta chains were counted across the approximately 640 repertoires, and approximately 9.9 million of these chains were shared by at least two donors. Raw reads were error-corrected and collapsed into unique sequences by a nearest-neighbor algorithm in which closely related sequences were merged to remove PCR and sequencing errors. CDR3 sequences were aligned to IMGT reference sequences to assign V, D and J gene segments. For a sequence to be retained, a match of at least six nucleotides to both a V gene segment and a J gene segment was required. Rearrangements were called productive when the CDR3 lacked stop codons and stayed in frame with V and J; all others were non-productive. Following IMGT convention, CDR3 was defined as the stretch from the second conserved V-encoded cysteine up to the conserved J-encoded phenylalanine. The earlier analysis of 450 to 750 of the donors excluded any sequence lacking an unambiguous match to a single V gene segment. An earlier analysis of just under 600 of the donors called V segments functional above 56.7% productive rearrangements and segregating when the between-donor standard deviation exceeded 5%. A statistical classification framework was developed to diagnose cytomegalovirus status using the catalog of TCR beta chain sequences. In a later analysis, TCR nucleotide sequences were compared against IMGT/GENE-DB human TR gene sequences so that V and J genes could be assigned. The TCRdist pipeline was used in a later analysis to assign CDR3 sequences and most-parsimonious VDJ recombination scenarios. A later analysis defined each TCR beta chain by its CDR3 amino acid sequence plus V-gene family, and excluded reads lacking a unique V-gene family. A later analysis removed 592 highly shared, low-generation-probability nucleotide sequences to deal with suspected cross-contamination and a sequencing artifact. For each public chain, a later analysis derived a clonal expansion index from normalized ranks of inferred template counts within each repertoire. In a later analysis, generation probabilities were computed with a VDJ recombination model fitted to out-of-frame rearrangements, and the resulting probabilities were checked against IGoR. A later analysis scored TCR-TCR, TCR-HLA and TCR-CMV co-occurrence with hypergeometric tests, applying a repertoire-size bias correction to TCR pairs. A later analysis estimated false discovery rates by permuting HLA or CMV assignments 20 times. A later analysis grouped co-occurring TCRs with DBSCAN, adding TCRdist sequence similarity when clustering within HLA-allele-positive subsets. Repertoires with fewer than 30,000 or more than 120,000 public chains, plus five repertoires with anomalous nucleotide sharing, were excluded from co-occurrence clustering. Not all clones reach the TCRdb copy of this immuneACCESS table, which keeps in-frame sequences only. Checked studies attribute under half of the gap to unresolved V genes and leave the rest unexplained. V, J and clone size derive from that table, while D and trimming were established from the DNA sequence. Here the sample has 100,000 to 150,000 clones; about 82% occur a single time. The ten largest clonotypes hold about 1.2% of the sample.

The cohort was made up of roughly 670 healthy bone marrow donors. At the time of sampling, every cohort member was nominally healthy, though immune exposures that went unrecorded were likely present. The donor tested CMV seronegative, placing the donor among the approximately 360 seronegative members of the cohort. Each donor provided a peripheral blood sample, and peripheral blood mononuclear cells were used for TCR beta sequencing. The Qiagen DNeasy Blood Extraction Kit was used to extract genomic DNA from the blood cell samples. Regarding this clone: Its binding antigen is unknown. Qualities for individual bases were not recorded, and no much larger clone is one base off.

The sequenced material came from PBMCs. This receptor was identified in a boy younger than 18 in good health and CMV-seronegative. The V and J genes are TRBV30 and TRBJ2-5, and TRBD2 matches 10 of the central bases. The DNA end is more similar to TRBJ2-7, so the J call may be wrong. Here the CDR3 is given as CAWSVRPGLAVLSSYEQYF. The nucleotide sequence is TGTGCCTGGAGTGTAAGACCTGGACTAGCGGTTTTAAGCTCCTACGAGCAGTACTTC.